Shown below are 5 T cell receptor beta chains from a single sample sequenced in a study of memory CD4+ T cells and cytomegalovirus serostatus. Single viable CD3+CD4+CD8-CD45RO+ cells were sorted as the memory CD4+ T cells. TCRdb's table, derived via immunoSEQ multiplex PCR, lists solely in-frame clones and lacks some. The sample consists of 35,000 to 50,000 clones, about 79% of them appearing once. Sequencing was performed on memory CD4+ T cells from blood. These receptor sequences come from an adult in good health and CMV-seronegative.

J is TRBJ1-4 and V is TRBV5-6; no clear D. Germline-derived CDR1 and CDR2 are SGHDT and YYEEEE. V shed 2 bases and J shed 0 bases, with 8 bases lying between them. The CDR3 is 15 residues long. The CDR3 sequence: CASSLRRTTNEKLFF. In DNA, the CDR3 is TGTGCCAGCAGCTTACGGAGAACAACTAATGAAAAACTGTTTTTT.

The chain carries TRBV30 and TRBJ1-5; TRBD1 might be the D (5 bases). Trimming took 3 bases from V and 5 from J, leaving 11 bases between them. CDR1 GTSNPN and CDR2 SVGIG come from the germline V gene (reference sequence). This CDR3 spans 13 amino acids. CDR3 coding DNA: TGTGCCTGGAGCCGGCAGGGAGATCAGCCCCAGCATTTT. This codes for CAWSRQGDQPQHF.

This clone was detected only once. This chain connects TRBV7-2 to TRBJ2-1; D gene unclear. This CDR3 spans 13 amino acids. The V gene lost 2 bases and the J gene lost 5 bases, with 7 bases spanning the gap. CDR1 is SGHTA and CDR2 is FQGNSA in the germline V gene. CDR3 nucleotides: TGTGCCAGCAGCTTATTCCGGGACAATGAGCAGTTCTTC. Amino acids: CASSLFRDNEQFF.

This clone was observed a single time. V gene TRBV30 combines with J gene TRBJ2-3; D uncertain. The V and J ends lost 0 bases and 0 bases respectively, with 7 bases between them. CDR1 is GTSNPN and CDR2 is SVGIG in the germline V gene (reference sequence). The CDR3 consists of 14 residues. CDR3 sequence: CAWSVLASTDTQYF. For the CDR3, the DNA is TGTGCCTGGAGTGTATTGGCTAGCACAGATACGCAGTATTTT.

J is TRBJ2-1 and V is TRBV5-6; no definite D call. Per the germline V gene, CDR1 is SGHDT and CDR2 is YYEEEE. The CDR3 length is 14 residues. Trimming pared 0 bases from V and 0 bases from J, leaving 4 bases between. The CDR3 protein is CASSLGSSYNEQFF. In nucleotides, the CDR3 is TGTGCCAGCAGCTTGGGAAGCTCCTACAATGAGCAGTTCTTC.